These 32 T cell receptor beta chains came from one sample sequenced in a study of shared clonotypes between healthy human individuals. CD45RO-negative, CCR7-positively selected cells formed the naive CD8 fraction, excluding terminally differentiated effector memory CD45RA+ cells. Libraries were prepared by immunoSEQ multiplex PCR; TCRdb keeps only in-frame clonotypes and omits some of them. The sample lists 800,000 to 950,000 clones, roughly 96% seen once, with 0.2% to 0.25% in the top ten. Sequencing input: naive CD8+ T cells sorted from blood. The receptors were sampled from a man aged 25 to 40 in good health.

This sequence joins TRBV27 and TRBJ2-5, with a weak D call TRBD1 (6 bases). V dropped 5 bases and J dropped 0 bases, with 13 bases sitting between them. The CDR3 is 15 amino acids. Germline V lookup: CDR1 MNHEY, CDR2 SMNVEV (reference sequence). CDR3 sequence (DNA): TGTGCCAGCAGTCCCACTACAGGGTACCAAGAGACCCAGTACTTC. Translated: CASSPTTGYQETQYF.

The chain combines TRBV6-5 with TRBJ1-2, with TRBD1 identical over 8 bases. The ends lost 5 bases at V and 2 bases at J; junction bases unmatched: 7. The germline V gene encodes CDR1 MNHEY and CDR2 SVGAGI. This CDR3 has 15 amino acids. The CDR3 reads CASSQIDRGNYGYTF. The CDR3 coding sequence is TGTGCCAGCAGTCAGATCGACAGGGGAAACTATGGCTACACCTTC.

This clone was seen a single time. The V call is TRBV7-9, the J call TRBJ1-4; the D is unclear. The germline gives CDR1 SEHNR, CDR2 FQNEAQ (reference sequence). Trimming left V 3 bases short and J 8 bases short, with 10 bases between. This CDR3 has 13 residues. CDR3 in DNA: TGTGCCAGCAGCTTCCACTCAGAGGAAAAACTGTTTTTT. It encodes CASSFHSEEKLFF.

The rearrangement uses TRBV5-4 and TRBJ1-1; no firm D call. Germline values: CDR1 SGHNT, CDR2 YYREEE (reference sequence). Trimming left V 5 bases short and J 10 bases short, with 15 bases between. The CDR3 has 12 residues. The CDR3 loop is CASSGQDASAFF. For the CDR3, the DNA is TGTGCCAGCAGTGGGCAGGACGCTTCAGCTTTCTTT.

This chain links TRBV29-1 with TRBJ2-1, with 12 bases identical to TRBD2. CDR1 and CDR2 (germline): SQVTM, ANQGSEA. The CDR3 is 14 residues long. V shed 4 bases, J shed 10 bases, and the junction held 8 bases outside the gene matches. This CDR3 is CSVVLAGGPREQFF. The CDR3 DNA reads TGCAGCGTTGTGCTAGCGGGAGGGCCCAGAGAGCAGTTCTTC.

The chain is built from TRBV19 and TRBJ2-7, with D perhaps matching TRBD1 (6 bases). With 8 bases removed from V and 0 bases from J, the gap between germline ends came to 14 bases. The CDR3 contains 14 residues. From germline, CDR1 is LNHDA and CDR2 SQIVND (reference sequence). This CDR3 is CASGGVRTSYEQYF. The CDR3 DNA is TGTGCCAGTGGGGGCGTTCGCACCTCCTACGAGCAGTACTTC.

This clone was counted a single time. Additional DNA sequences in this sample encode the identical CDR3. The chain uses TRBV7-9 and TRBJ2-2, with a possible D match to TRBD2 (6 bases). Germline-derived CDR1 and CDR2 are SEHNR and FQNEAQ (reference sequence). CDR3 size: 14 residues. Trimming shortened V by 4 bases and J by 3 bases, and 9 bases separated the two germline ends. In nucleotides, the CDR3 is TGTGCCAGCAGCTCGCCGGGGGACACCGGGGAGCTGTTTTTT. It translates to CASSSPGDTGELFF.

This rearrangement joins TRBV29-1 to TRBJ2-3; 8 positions match TRBD1. The CDR3 spans 14 residues. Trimming cost V 3 bases and J 4 bases; bases outside gene matches: 6. Germline lookup yields CDR1 SQVTM and CDR2 ANQGSEA. CDR3 coding DNA: TGCAGCGTTGACCTAGGACAGGGCGCAGATACGCAGTATTTT. This translates into CSVDLGQGADTQYF.

The V call is TRBV13, the J call TRBJ2-1; D may be TRBD2 (6 bases). Germline V gene data show CDR1 as PRHDT and CDR2 as FYEKMQ (reference sequence). This CDR3 is built from 15 residues. Trimming pared 5 bases from V and 3 bases from J, leaving 14 bases between. The CDR3 loop reads CASSASVRYYNEQFF. The CDR3 DNA reads TGTGCCAGCAGCGCTAGCGTGAGATACTACAATGAGCAGTTCTTC.

The chain links TRBV5-4 to TRBJ2-1; 9 bases agree with TRBD1. This CDR3 has 16 residues. The germline gives CDR1 SGHNT, CDR2 YYREEE (reference sequence). The J segment lost 8 bases and the V segment lost 4 bases, leaving 13 bases of the junction unmatched. The CDR3 spells CASSHMGTGSFDEQFF. CDR3 in DNA: TGTGCCAGCAGCCACATGGGGACAGGGAGTTTCGATGAGCAGTTCTTC.

V and J are TRBV9 and TRBJ2-7; TRBD2 matches 7 bases. The CDR3 sequence is 13 residues long. The V and J ends lost 2 bases and 7 bases, in that order; junction bases with no gene match: 6. Germline CDR1 is SGDLS and CDR2 is YYNGEE. The CDR3 DNA reads TGTGCCAGCAGCGTCAACGGGGGGAAGGAGCAGTACTTC. Protein: CASSVNGGKEQYF. The full variable domain, completed using reference TRBV9 and TRBJ2-7, is DSGVTQTPKHLITATGQRVTLRCSPRSGDLSVYWYQQSLDQGLQFLIQYYNGEERAKGNILERFSAQQFPDLHSELNLSSLELGDSALYFCASSVNGGKEQYFGPGTRLTVT.

The CDR3 loop reads CASAQTGTHYEQYF. The CDR3 region has the DNA TGTGCCAGCGCCCAAACAGGGACCCACTACGAGCAGTACTTC. The chain links TRBV28 to TRBJ2-7, with D maybe TRBD1 (6 bases). This CDR3 is 14 amino acids long. CDR1 MDHEN and CDR2 SYDVKM come from the germline V gene. Trimming stripped 8 bases from V and 3 bases from J, with 17 bases between.

The rearrangement joins TRBV5-1 to TRBJ2-7, with no clear D. Germline V gene lookup returns CDR1 SGHRS and CDR2 YFSETQ. V was pared by 5 bases and J by 5 bases, with 17 bases between. The CDR3 consists of 14 residues. The CDR3 sequence: CASREVSGFDEQYF. The CDR3 bases are TGCGCCAGCAGAGAAGTTTCGGGTTTCGACGAGCAGTACTTC. The entire variable domain, with the rest obtained from reference TRBV5-1 and TRBJ2-7, is as follows: KAGVTQTPRYLIKTRGQQVTLSCSPISGHRSVSWYQQTPGQGLQFLFEYFSETQRNKGNFPGRFSGRQFSNSRSEMNVSTLELGDSALYLCASREVSGFDEQYFGPGTRLTVT.

The chain carries TRBV27 and TRBJ2-7; 9 nucleotides align to TRBD1. Losses at the gene ends were 5 bases for V and 7 bases for J; bases not matched to a gene: 6. CDR3 length: 13 residues. Per germline, CDR1 MNHEY and CDR2 SMNVEV (reference sequence). This CDR3 is CASSTTGGREQYF. The CDR3 DNA sequence: TGTGCCAGCAGTACTACAGGGGGCCGGGAGCAGTACTTC.

This clone came up a few times. This sequence joins TRBV7-8 and TRBJ2-7, with 7 bases matching TRBD1. Unmatched junction bases numbered 6, after V lost 4 bases and J lost 0 bases. The CDR3 length is 15 residues. The germline CDR1 and CDR2 sequences are SGHVS and FQNEAQ. CDR3 region: CASSSGQSSSYEQYF. As DNA, the CDR3 is TGTGCCAGCAGCTCGGGACAGTCGAGCTCCTACGAGCAGTACTTC.

J is TRBJ2-3 and V is TRBV29-1, with 7 bases identical to TRBD2. This CDR3 has 17 residues. Germline-derived CDR1 and CDR2 are SQVTM and ANQGSEA. V gave up 0 bases and J gave up 2 bases; unmatched junction bases: 11. The DNA for the CDR3 is TGCAGCGTTGAAGATGGGGGTAGCGGGCCCTCCACAGATACGCAGTATTTT. It specifies CSVEDGGSGPSTDTQYF.

The rearrangement joins TRBV6-6 to TRBJ2-3, with 8 positions matching TRBD1. Trimming took 6 bases from V and 5 from J; bases not matched to a gene: 7. The CDR3 totals 14 residues. Germline V lookup: CDR1 MNHNY, CDR2 SVGAGI (reference sequence). The chain's CDR3 is CASRRQGMKDTQYF. The CDR3 DNA sequence: TGTGCCAGCAGGAGACAGGGGATGAAAGATACGCAGTATTTT.

This clone was observed once. The chain couples TRBV27 to TRBJ2-5; possible D gene TRBD2, 6 bases. The germline V and J ends were trimmed by 5 bases and 0 bases, with 13 bases remaining between them. The CDR3 covers 15 residues. The V gene's germline CDR1 is MNHEY and CDR2 SMNVEV (reference sequence). The CDR3 DNA reads as TGTGCCAGCAGTAGCATAGCGGAGTACCAAGAGACCCAGTACTTC. This encodes CASSSIAEYQETQYF.

This chain links TRBV19 with TRBJ2-1, with 7 positions matching TRBD2. V shed 3 bases and J 7 bases; nucleotides not matched to a gene: 12. CDR1 is LNHDA and CDR2 is SQIVND in the germline V gene (reference sequence). The CDR3 extends over 16 amino acids. CDR3 nucleotides: TGTGCCAGTAGTATTAGCTTCGGGGAGGGGTTTAATGAGCAGTTCTTC. Translating it yields CASSISFGEGFNEQFF.

The V call is TRBV29-1, the J call TRBJ2-1, with 9 bases identical to TRBD1. Germline V gene data show CDR1 as SQVTM and CDR2 as ANQGSEA. This CDR3 is 15 amino acids long. Germline trimming cut 2 bases from V and 6 bases from J; bases unmatched to any gene: 8. CDR3 in DNA: TGCAGCGTTGAATCCCGACAGGGGGTCGGCAATGAGCAGTTCTTC. It specifies CSVESRQGVGNEQFF.

The rearrangement links TRBV7-9 to TRBJ1-4; TRBD1 matches 7 bases. J gave up 5 bases and V 6 bases, and 3 bases lay outside the gene matches. Germline V gene sequence: CDR1 SEHNR, CDR2 FQNEAQ (reference sequence). This CDR3 spans 13 amino acids. CDR3 region: CASRAGQNEKLFF. The CDR3 DNA is TGTGCCAGCAGGGCGGGACAGAATGAAAAACTGTTTTTT.

This clone has just one count. The J gene is TRBJ2-7, the V gene TRBV10-3; D gene ambiguous. V was clipped by 4 bases and J by 3 bases, with 10 bases between them. The CDR3 covers 13 residues. The germline CDR1 and CDR2 sequences are ENHRY and SYGVKD. The CDR3 protein is CAISVGQIYEQYF. The CDR3 coding sequence is TGTGCCATCAGTGTCGGCCAGATCTACGAGCAGTACTTC.

V gene TRBV11-2 combines with J gene TRBJ2-7; 10 bases are a match to TRBD2. V gave up 1 base and J gave up 2 bases; unmatched junction bases: 5. This CDR3 is built from 16 residues. Germline-derived CDR1 and CDR2 are SGHAT and FQNNGV. Here the CDR3 DNA reads TGTGCCAGCAGCTTAGCGGCTAGCGGGAGTCCCTACGAGCAGTACTTC. Protein sequence: CASSLAASGSPYEQYF.

The chain uses TRBV9 and TRBJ2-7, with TRBD2 identical over 13 bases. The CDR3 sequence is 14 residues long. With 4 bases clipped from V and 6 bases from J, the junction kept 4 bases outside the gene matches. Germline V lookup: CDR1 SGDLS, CDR2 YYNGEE. The CDR3 DNA reads TGTGCCAGCAGCCCCCGGACTAGCGGGAGCGAGCAGTACTTC. Translation: CASSPRTSGSEQYF.

The rearrangement joins TRBV7-2 to TRBJ2-3; the match to TRBD2 covers 9 bases. The length of the CDR3 is 16 residues. Germline assignment: CDR1 SGHTA and CDR2 FQGNSA. The V and J ends lost 2 bases and 4 bases, in that order; junction bases with no gene match: 7. CDR3 nucleotide sequence: TGTGCCAGCAGCTTACCGATTAGCGGGAGTGCAGATACGCAGTATTTT. Its protein is CASSLPISGSADTQYF.

The chain joins TRBV27 to TRBJ2-7; 8 bases align to TRBD2. The V gene's germline CDR1 is MNHEY and CDR2 SMNVEV (reference sequence). This CDR3 comprises 16 residues. J gave up 2 bases and V 6 bases, and 12 bases lay outside the gene matches. CDR3 nucleotide sequence: TGTGCCAGCAGCTCCTTAAGCGGGAGAGTCGCCTACGAGCAGTACTTC. Amino acid sequence: CASSSLSGRVAYEQYF.

The chain couples TRBV28 to TRBJ1-5; 7 bases are shared with TRBD1. The V gene end was trimmed by 3 bases and the J gene end by 7 bases; junction bases not matched to a gene: 9. Germline CDR1 MDHEN, CDR2 SYDVKM. The CDR3 extends over 15 amino acids. The CDR3 DNA sequence: TGTGCCAGCAGTTTTCTCAGGGGGGTAGAACAGCCCCAGCATTTT. This codes for CASSFLRGVEQPQHF.

In its sample, this clone was seen once. V usage is TRBV28 and J usage is TRBJ2-1; 7 bases match TRBD1. The ends lost 7 bases at V and 12 bases at J; junction bases unmatched: 15. Germline CDR1 MDHEN, CDR2 SYDVKM. This CDR3 spans 14 amino acids. CDR3 residues: CASMRDRDLRGQFF. DNA for the CDR3: TGTGCCAGCATGAGAGACAGGGACCTTAGAGGGCAGTTCTTC.

This chain joins TRBV5-1 and TRBJ2-1, with unresolved D. Trimming cost V 4 bases and J 5 bases, with 7 bases left between them. The CDR3 consists of 12 residues. Germline V CDR1 and CDR2: SGHRS, YFSETQ. The CDR3 DNA reads as TGCGCCAGCAGCGGGGAAGACAATGAGCAGTTCTTC. Protein product: CASSGEDNEQFF.

The chain employs TRBV7-9 and TRBJ2-7, with 10 bases that match TRBD2. Trimming took 1 base from V and 6 from J; bases not matched to a gene: 6. Per the germline V gene, CDR1 is SEHNR and CDR2 is FQNEAQ (reference sequence). The CDR3 is 15 amino acids. The CDR3 loop is CASSLGLAGAGEQYF. In DNA, the CDR3 is TGTGCCAGCAGCTTAGGCCTAGCGGGAGCTGGCGAGCAGTACTTC.

This sequence joins TRBV7-2 and TRBJ2-7, with TRBD1 identical over 7 bases. Germline V gene lookup returns CDR1 SGHTA and CDR2 FQGNSA. J was trimmed by 3 bases and V by 5 bases; bases with no gene match: 4. The CDR3 extends over 13 amino acids. This CDR3 reads CASSRGGLYEQYF. CDR3 in DNA: TGTGCCAGCAGCCGAGGGGGCCTCTACGAGCAGTACTTC.

The chain recombines TRBV13 with TRBJ1-1; 8 bases agree with TRBD1. Trimming cost V 4 bases and J 4 bases; bases outside gene matches: 2. From germline, CDR1 is PRHDT and CDR2 FYEKMQ (reference sequence). The CDR3 covers 13 residues. CDR3 amino acids: CASSSGTGTEAFF. The DNA of the CDR3 is TGTGCCAGCAGCTCAGGGACAGGCACTGAAGCTTTCTTT. The full variable domain, rest sourced from reference TRBV13 and TRBJ1-1, is AAGVIQSPRHLIKEKRETATLKCYPIPRHDTVYWYQQGPGQDPQFLISFYEKMQSDKGSIPDRFSAQQFSDYHSELNMSSLELGDSALYFCASSSGTGTEAFFGQGTRLTVV.